This T cell receptor (beta chain) was found in a study of blood T cells in healthy people across ages. Next came a second PCR, run for about 7 to 12 cycles, which used a sample-barcoded 5' primer along with a J-beta primer mix. TCRdb analysed the 5' RACE reads with MiXCR anew, one entry per CDR3 protein. The profile shows around 870,000 distinct CDR3 sequences, around 30% of them singletons. The total RNA that was extracted per sample amounted to at least 5 micrograms. The CDR3 length is 14 residues. V was pared by 4 bases and J by 7 bases, with 16 bases between. Germline V gene data show CDR1 as MNHEY and CDR2 as SMNVEV (reference sequence). This clonotype appeared a few times.

V usage is TRBV27 and J usage is TRBJ1-1; tentatively, D is TRBD1 (5 bases). This receptor was taken from a woman older than 75 in good health. Sequenced material: blood. The CDR3 region is CASSSRVSVSEAFF. CDR3 in DNA: TGTGCCAGCAGTTCCAGGGTTTCCGTCAGTGAAGCTTTCTTT.